The next 21 T cell receptor beta chains were all read from a single sample in a study of blood T cell repertoires in COVID-19. Assay used: immunoSEQ multiplex PCR; TCRdb lists only in-frame clones, some missing. This sample carries more than 100,000 clones, approximately 84% of them seen once, and the ten largest clones take about 1.5%. Source material: peripheral blood. All receptors come from a man aged 55 to 70 with acute or convalescent COVID-19.

The rearrangement uses TRBV14 and TRBJ2-7; D call uncertain. V lost 1 base and J lost 3, with 4 bases in between. There are 12 residues in the CDR3. Germline assignment: CDR1 SGHDN and CDR2 FVKESK. CDR3 residues: CASSQVGYEQYF. CDR3 DNA: TGTGCCAGCAGCCAAGTCGGCTACGAGCAGTACTTC.

This clone has a handful of counts. The chain links TRBV2 to TRBJ1-1; D uncertain. Trimming removed 5 bases from V and 4 bases from J, with 17 bases in between. CDR1 and CDR2 (germline): SNHLY, FYNNEI. The CDR3 loop spans 15 amino acids. The CDR3 DNA reads TGTGCCAGCAGTCACCCCGTTGCGAGAGGCACTGAAGCTTTCTTT. It specifies CASSHPVARGTEAFF.

The chain's CDR3 is CASSVASFPSSGNTIYF. Written as DNA, the CDR3 is TGTGCCAGCAGCGTAGCCTCGTTTCCGAGCTCTGGAAACACCATATATTTT. The rearrangement joins TRBV9 to TRBJ1-3, with no clear D. The length of the CDR3 is 17 residues. The germline V gene encodes CDR1 SGDLS and CDR2 YYNGEE. V was shortened by 0 bases and J by 0 bases, with 13 bases between the two germline ends.

This chain uses TRBV19 with TRBJ1-4, with no clear D. Germline values: CDR1 LNHDA, CDR2 SQIVND (reference sequence). The CDR3 is 14 amino acids. With 6 bases removed from V and 0 bases from J, the gap between germline ends came to 8 bases. In DNA form, the CDR3 reads TGTGCCAGTAGCACCAGTGCAACTAATGAAAAACTGTTTTTT. This translates into CASSTSATNEKLFF.

The chain links TRBV19 to TRBJ2-5, with 14 bases fitting TRBD2. The CDR3 extends over 21 amino acids. V gave up 0 bases and J gave up 5 bases; unmatched junction bases: 17. Germline V gives CDR1 LNHDA, CDR2 SQIVND (reference sequence). The chain's CDR3 is CASSIESGPGLAGAPRETQYF. CDR3 nucleotide sequence: TGTGCCAGTAGTATAGAGTCCGGGCCGGGACTAGCGGGGGCCCCTCGGGAGACCCAGTACTTC.

This clone was recorded only once. This chain links TRBV5-1 with TRBJ2-7; 9 bases map to TRBD1. The CDR3 totals 14 residues. V lost 2 bases to trimming and J lost 5 bases; unmatched junction nucleotides: 5. CDR1 is SGHRS, CDR2 YFSETQ, per germline. The CDR3 loop reads CASSLGDRANEQYF. Written as DNA, the CDR3 is TGCGCCAGCAGCTTAGGGGACAGGGCCAACGAGCAGTACTTC.

The genes are TRBV10-3 and TRBJ1-2; D perhaps matches TRBD1 (6 bases). This CDR3 has 13 residues. Germline CDR1 is ENHRY and CDR2 is SYGVKD. Trimming shortened V by 2 bases and J by 4 bases, and 8 bases separated the two germline ends. The CDR3 sequence is CAISERTAYGYTF. In DNA, the CDR3 is TGTGCCATCAGTGAGCGGACAGCCTATGGCTACACCTTC.

The chain joins TRBV27 to TRBJ2-2, with a possible D match to TRBD1 (5 bases). The germline V and J ends were trimmed by 3 bases and 6 bases, with 17 bases remaining between them. Germline V gives CDR1 MNHEY, CDR2 SMNVEV (reference sequence). This CDR3 spans 16 amino acids. CDR3 region: CASSFRFDSPPGELFF. In nucleotides, the CDR3 is TGTGCCAGCAGTTTCCGATTTGACAGTCCACCCGGGGAGCTGTTTTTT.

The rearrangement links TRBV9 to TRBJ1-1, with D possibly matching TRBD1 (6 bases). This CDR3 has 14 residues. The germline V gene has CDR1 SGDLS and CDR2 YYNGEE. V was clipped by 2 bases and J by 4 bases, with 12 bases between them. CDR3 in amino acids: CASSVGGAVTEAFF. In nucleotides, the CDR3 is TGTGCCAGCAGCGTTGGGGGCGCGGTCACTGAAGCTTTCTTT.

This clone was counted a few times. The chain is built from TRBV11-2 and TRBJ2-7, with 9 bases that match TRBD1. V was clipped by 2 bases and J by 3 bases; unmatched bases: 5. The germline V gene has CDR1 SGHAT and CDR2 FQNNGV. The CDR3 is made up of 15 amino acids. CDR3 sequence (DNA): TGTGCCAGCAGCTTACTACAGGGGGCCTTCTACGAGCAGTACTTC. Protein: CASSLLQGAFYEQYF.

The CDR3 loop is CASSHLGTGAFNNEQFF. The DNA of the CDR3 is TGTGCCAGCAGCCACCTCGGGACAGGGGCTTTTAACAATGAGCAGTTCTTC. The chain carries TRBV3-1 (or the pseudogene TRBV3-2) and TRBJ2-1; 10 bases fit TRBD1. CDR3 length equals 17 residues. Germline V CDR1 and CDR2: LGHDT, YNNKEL (reference sequence). The V gene end was trimmed by 3 bases and the J gene end by 5 bases; junction bases not matched to a gene: 10.

The sample holds a few counts of this clone. This chain connects TRBV7-3 to TRBJ1-1; no clear D. The CDR3 contains 14 residues. V lost 2 bases to trimming and J lost 8 bases, with 15 bases between them. Germline V lookup: CDR1 SGHTA, CDR2 FQGTGA. The DNA of the CDR3 is TGTGCCAGCAGCTTAGCAGGTTATTTCTCCGAAGCTTTCTTT. Its protein product is CASSLAGYFSEAFF.

The chain couples TRBV6-5 to TRBJ1-2; the D gene is possibly TRBD1 (6 bases). CDR3 length: 13 amino acids. Germline V gene data show CDR1 as MNHEY and CDR2 as SVGAGI. The V and J ends lost 6 bases and 3 bases respectively, with 11 bases between them. CDR3 bases: TGTGCCAGCAGGAGGGGGATCGACTATGGCTACACCTTC. Encoded protein: CASRRGIDYGYTF.

This clone showed up just once. This chain connects TRBV2 to TRBJ1-3; maybe TRBD1 (6 bases). Germline V lookup: CDR1 SNHLY, CDR2 FYNNEI. The V end was cut by 6 bases, the J end by 3 bases, with 15 bases between. This CDR3 spans 15 amino acids. The CDR3 DNA sequence: TGTGCCAGCAGGGGGGCGGTACCGTTTGGAAACACCATATATTTT. It translates to CASRGAVPFGNTIYF. Drawing the rest from reference TRBV2 and TRBJ1-3, the complete variable domain is EPEVTQTPSHQVTQMGQEVILRCVPISNHLYFYWYRQILGQKVEFLVSFYNNEISEKSEIFDDQFSVERPDGSNFTLKIRSTKLEDSAMYFCASRGAVPFGNTIYFGEGSWLTVV.

This chain links TRBV21-1 with TRBJ2-1; the table's D call, TRBD2, has no DNA check behind it. TRBV21-1 is marked as a pseudogene. The length of the CDR3 is 17 residues. This CDR3 is CASSKLASGRVGNEQFF. As DNA, the CDR3 is TGTGCCAGCAGCAAGTTGGCTAGCGGGAGGGTTGGCAATGAGCAGTTCTTC.

This chain links TRBV30 with TRBJ1-6; 11 positions agree with TRBD1. With 7 bases clipped from V and 9 bases from J, the junction kept 5 bases outside the gene matches. From germline, CDR1 is GTSNPN and CDR2 SVGIG (reference sequence). The CDR3 totals 13 residues. The CDR3 here is CASGQGAGSPLHF. CDR3 nucleotide sequence: TGTGCCTCCGGACAGGGGGCCGGTTCACCCCTCCACTTT.

V usage is TRBV7-7 and J usage is TRBJ2-2; D not certain. The CDR3 is 13 residues long. The germline gives CDR1 SSHAT, CDR2 FNYEAQ (reference sequence). Trimming pared 4 bases from V and 5 bases from J, leaving 8 bases between. CDR3 sequence (DNA): TGTGCCAGCAGCTCTCTAGAAACCGGGGAGCTGTTTTTT. Translation: CASSSLETGELFF.

This clone was seen only once. The J gene is TRBJ2-7, the V gene TRBV5-6; 7 bases match TRBD1. CDR1 SGHDT and CDR2 YYEEEE come from the germline V gene. The CDR3 consists of 13 residues. V lost 5 bases, J lost 3 bases, and 5 bases stayed unmatched. CDR3 in DNA: TGTGCCAGCAGGCAAACAGGGGTCTACGAGCAGTACTTC. Its translation: CASRQTGVYEQYF.

The J gene is TRBJ1-1, the V gene TRBV6-4; D gene uncertain. The germline V and J ends were trimmed by 0 bases and 12 bases, with 8 bases remaining between them. Germline V lookup: CDR1 MRHNA, CDR2 SNTAGT. The CDR3 is made up of 11 amino acids. The CDR3 DNA reads as TGTGCCAGCAGTGACTCGATAGCAACTTTCTTT. Translated: CASSDSIATFF.

This clone has a single count. The chain uses TRBV11-2 and TRBJ2-1; no clear D. Germline V gene sequence: CDR1 SGHAT, CDR2 FQNNGV. The ends were cut back, 5 bases at V and 5 bases at J, with 13 bases in the middle. This CDR3 contains 14 residues. Written as DNA, the CDR3 is TGTGCCAGCAGCCTCCGCGCTAACCACAATGAGCAGTTCTTC. This translates into CASSLRANHNEQFF.

The chain recombines TRBV9 with TRBJ1-4; D remains ambiguous. This CDR3 is 15 amino acids long. Trimming left V 4 bases short and J 2 bases short, with 12 bases between. Germline V gene sequence: CDR1 SGDLS, CDR2 YYNGEE. The CDR3 DNA reads as TGTGCCAGCAGCCCCCACATGAGGACTAATGAAAAACTGTTTTTT. This sequence encodes CASSPHMRTNEKLFF.